The next 23 T cell receptor beta chains were all read from a single sample in a study of blood T cell repertoires in COVID-19 (dated by TCRdb to the early 2020s). Libraries were constructed by the immunoSEQ multiplex PCR assay. TCRdb obtained this table from immuneACCESS and retained in-frame rearrangements with V and J assigned. These tables miss some clones; where compared with another copy, unresolved V genes account for less than half of the shortfall, and the remainder is unexplained. This sample lists 190,000 or so clones; 70% to 90% were detected once. Jointly, the top ten make up less than 1.5% of the sample. The sequenced material came from PBMCs or T cells enriched from blood (not recorded which). Every receptor here comes from a man aged 25 to 45 who had recovered from COVID-19.

The V gene is TRBV12-3 or TRBV12-4, the J gene TRBJ1-4; D ambiguous. The CDR3 length is 11 residues. V gave up 7 bases and J gave up 6 bases, with 6 bases separating them. CDR3 nucleotides: TGTGCCAGCACGGTCCATGAAAAACTGTTTTTT. As protein: CASTVHEKLFF.

This rearrangement joins TRBV7-2 to TRBJ2-5; 8 nucleotides align to TRBD2. The junction had 9 bases not matched to a gene; V was cut back by 5 bases and J by 4 bases. The CDR3 contains 15 residues. Germline CDR1 and CDR2: SGHTA and FQGNSA. The CDR3 is CASSRGAGGGETQYF. The CDR3 nucleotides are TGTGCCAGCAGCAGGGGGGCGGGAGGCGGAGAGACCCAGTACTTC.

The rearrangement uses TRBV25-1 and TRBJ2-5, with TRBD2 matching over 8 bases. Losses at the gene ends were 1 base for V and 4 bases for J; bases not matched to a gene: 2. CDR1 is MGHDK, CDR2 SYGVNS, per germline. This CDR3 has 14 amino acids. CDR3 sequence reads: CASSEFSGVETQYF. The DNA of the CDR3 is TGTGCCAGCAGTGAATTTAGCGGGGTAGAGACCCAGTACTTC.

V usage is TRBV3-1 (or the pseudogene TRBV3-2) and J usage is TRBJ2-7; 8 nucleotides line up with TRBD2. Per germline, CDR1 LGHDT and CDR2 YNNKEL (reference sequence). CDR3 size: 19 residues. Unmatched junction bases numbered 15, after V lost 0 bases and J lost 2 bases. CDR3 sequence (DNA): TGTGCCAGCAGCCAAGACCCAACTACGGTAGCGGGACCCCCCTACGAGCAGTACTTC. Amino acids: CASSQDPTTVAGPPYEQYF.

The gene calls are TRBV28 and TRBJ2-3, with D possibly TRBD1 on 5 matching bases. This CDR3 spans 16 amino acids. CDR1 is MDHEN and CDR2 is SYDVKM in the germline V gene. The V end lost 6 bases, the J end lost 2 bases, and 18 bases lay between the germline ends. CDR3 sequence: CASSPLLGADTDTQYF. CDR3 nucleotide sequence: TGTGCCAGCAGCCCTCTTCTTGGGGCAGACACAGATACGCAGTATTTT.

The V call is TRBV27, the J call TRBJ2-7; 7 bases align to TRBD2. Germline CDR1 MNHEY, CDR2 SMNVEV (reference sequence). CDR3 length equals 12 residues. V was clipped by 5 bases and J by 2 bases; unmatched bases: 0. CDR3 coding DNA: TGTGCCAGCAGTGGGAGGGCCTACGAGCAGTACTTC. The encoded protein is CASSGRAYEQYF.

V usage is TRBV5-5 and J usage is TRBJ2-3; D not resolved. The CDR3 has 17 amino acids. Per the germline V gene, CDR1 is SGHKS and CDR2 is YYEKEE (reference sequence). V shed 2 bases and J shed 1 base, with 17 bases lying between them. The CDR3 loop reads CASSFVSYVSGTDTQYF. CDR3 bases: TGTGCCAGCAGCTTTGTTAGTTACGTGTCTGGCACAGATACGCAGTATTTT. Variable domain in full (rest from reference TRBV5-5 and TRBJ2-3): DAGVTQSPTHLIKTRGQQVTLRCSPISGHKSVSWYQQVLGQGPQFIFQYYEKEERGRGNFPDRFSARQFPNYSSELNVNALLLGDSALYLCASSFVSYVSGTDTQYFGPGTRLTVL.

The rearrangement uses TRBV4-2 and TRBJ2-2; D may be TRBD1 (6 bases). Trimming removed 0 bases at V and 5 bases at J, with 13 bases between. The CDR3 totals 16 residues. CDR1 and CDR2 from the germline V gene are LGHNA and YNFKEQ. Written as DNA, the CDR3 is TGTGCCAGCAGCCAAGATCACAGGGCAATAACCGGGGAGCTGTTTTTT. Protein product: CASSQDHRAITGELFF.

The chain is built from TRBV19 and TRBJ1-2; 7 positions match TRBD1. This CDR3 has 15 amino acids. Trimming at V came to 5 bases and at J to 4 bases, leaving 10 bases not matched to a gene. Per the germline V gene, CDR1 is LNHDA and CDR2 is SQIVND (reference sequence). The CDR3 DNA is TGTGCCAGTAGTGCCGGGACAGCTTATGGCTATGGCTACACCTTC. This translates into CASSAGTAYGYGYTF. Looking up the rest from reference TRBV19 and TRBJ1-2 gives the full variable domain: DGGITQSPKYLFRKEGQNVTLSCEQNLNHDAMYWYRQDPGQGLRLIYYSQIVNDFQKGDIAEGYSVSREKKESFPLTVTSAQKNPTAFYLCASSAGTAYGYGYTFGSGTRLTVV.

The gene calls are TRBV10-3 and TRBJ2-7; TRBD2 matches 12 bases. V lost 0 bases, J lost 2 bases, and 2 bases stayed unmatched. CDR3 length: 16 residues. In germline, CDR1 is ENHRY, CDR2 SYGVKD. The CDR3 loop reads CAISESLAGGTYEQYF. DNA of the CDR3: TGTGCCATCAGTGAGTCACTAGCGGGAGGCACCTACGAGCAGTACTTC.

The chain joins TRBV25-1 to TRBJ2-3; 9 nucleotides align to TRBD2. This CDR3 comprises 17 residues. The germline V gene has CDR1 MGHDK and CDR2 SYGVNS. V dropped 0 bases and J dropped 3; count of bases not matched to a gene: 7. CDR3 region: CASSEYLEAGGTDTQYF. The CDR3 DNA follows: TGTGCCAGCAGTGAATATTTGGAGGCGGGGGGGACAGATACGCAGTATTTT.

The gene calls are TRBV28 and TRBJ2-7; 11 positions agree with TRBD1. The CDR3 is 17 residues long. V lost 6 bases and J lost 6; bases outside the gene matches: 16. Germline V lookup: CDR1 MDHEN, CDR2 SYDVKM. CDR3 in amino acids: CASRILPTRDRGGEQYF. CDR3 DNA: TGTGCCAGCAGAATACTACCGACCCGGGACAGGGGGGGCGAGCAGTACTTC.

The J gene is TRBJ2-5, the V gene TRBV29-1; possibly TRBD1 for D (5 bases). The ends were cut back, 4 bases at V and 5 bases at J, with 11 bases in the middle. This CDR3 comprises 12 residues. Germline loops: CDR1 SQVTM, CDR2 ANQGSEA. CDR3 region: CSVAAGMETQYF. CDR3 nucleotide sequence: TGCAGCGTTGCGGCAGGGATGGAGACCCAGTACTTC.

This chain joins TRBV28 and TRBJ2-7, with 9 nucleotides matching TRBD2. The V and J ends lost 5 bases and 4 bases, in that order; junction bases with no gene match: 9. The CDR3 sequence is 15 residues long. Germline V gene sequence: CDR1 MDHEN, CDR2 SYDVKM. CDR3 amino acids: CASSPSGIGSYEQYF. In DNA, the CDR3 is TGTGCCAGCAGTCCTAGCGGGATAGGTTCGTACGAGCAGTACTTC.

The rearrangement links TRBV11-1 to TRBJ2-5, with TRBD2 matching over 9 bases. The CDR3 runs to 15 residues. In germline, CDR1 is SGHAT, CDR2 FQDESV (reference sequence). The J segment lost 2 bases and the V segment lost 5 bases, leaving 6 bases of the junction unmatched. CDR3 coding DNA: TGTGCCAGCAGCACCCGACTAGCGGAACAAGAGACCCAGTACTTC. It codes for CASSTRLAEQETQYF.

J is TRBJ1-6 and V is TRBV3-1 (or the pseudogene TRBV3-2); 9 bases are shared with TRBD1. Germline V gives CDR1 LGHDT, CDR2 YNNKEL (reference sequence). The CDR3 sequence is 15 residues long. J was trimmed by 9 bases and V by 3 bases; bases with no gene match: 6. In nucleotides, the CDR3 is TGTGCCAGCAGCCAGGGACAGGGAGGTATTTCACCCCTCCACTTT. Translating it yields CASSQGQGGISPLHF.

CDR3 loop: CASSVVRGVEKLFF. The CDR3 coding sequence is TGTGCCAGCAGTGTCGTCAGGGGGGTTGAAAAACTGTTTTTT. This rearrangement joins TRBV2 to TRBJ1-4, with 7 bases fitting TRBD1. Germline V CDR1 and CDR2: SNHLY, FYNNEI. J gave up 7 bases and V 4 bases, and 6 bases lay outside the gene matches. The CDR3 has 14 residues.

This clone was counted once. The V and J genes are TRBV7-2 and TRBJ2-7; 7 bases align to TRBD1. Trimming took 2 bases from V and 1 from J; bases not matched to a gene: 5. Looked up from germline, CDR1 is SGHTA and CDR2 is FQGNSA. This CDR3 has 15 amino acids. Here the CDR3 DNA reads TGTGCCAGCAGCTTAAAGCGGACAGGATCCTACGAGCAGTACTTC. This codes for CASSLKRTGSYEQYF.

This clone was counted a single time. The V call is TRBV7-2, the J call TRBJ2-7; 13 positions agree with TRBD2. Germline CDR1 is SGHTA and CDR2 is FQGNSA. V lost 5 bases and J lost 1; bases outside the gene matches: 8. CDR3 length: 17 amino acids. CDR3 in DNA: TGTGCCAGCAGCCCTGACGGACTAGCGGGGGATTCCTACGAGCAGTACTTC. This codes for CASSPDGLAGDSYEQYF.

V is TRBV6-2 or TRBV6-3 and J is TRBJ2-1, with TRBD2 as a possible D gene (5 bases). The CDR3 runs 16 residues. The V end lost 0 bases, the J end lost 0 bases, and 9 bases lay between the germline ends. Germline V gene data show CDR1 as MNHEY and CDR2 as SVGEGT. The DNA of the CDR3 is TGTGCCAGCAGTTACTCCGATCGGGACTCCTACAATGAGCAGTTCTTC. Its protein product is CASSYSDRDSYNEQFF.

The genes are TRBV7-2 and TRBJ1-3; no firm D call. V lost 1 base and J 4 bases, leaving 11 bases between the germline ends. Germline V gives CDR1 SGHTA, CDR2 FQGNSA. The CDR3 loop spans 15 amino acids. For the CDR3, the DNA is TGTGCCAGCAGCTTAGGAGGGTTAGGAGGAAACACCATATATTTT. Protein sequence: CASSLGGLGGNTIYF.

The chain employs TRBV19 and TRBJ2-2, with 14 bases identical to TRBD2. The germline V gene has CDR1 LNHDA and CDR2 SQIVND (reference sequence). The CDR3 spans 16 residues. V was pared by 7 bases and J by 8 bases, with 9 bases of the junction left unmatched. CDR3 in amino acids: CASNGGLAGGWGELFF. The CDR3 bases are TGTGCCAGTAACGGCGGACTAGCGGGAGGTTGGGGGGAGCTGTTTTTT. Supplemented by reference TRBV19 and TRBJ2-2, the full variable domain reads DGGITQSPKYLFRKEGQNVTLSCEQNLNHDAMYWYRQDPGQGLRLIYYSQIVNDFQKGDIAEGYSVSREKKESFPLTVTSAQKNPTAFYLCASNGGLAGGWGELFFGEGSRLTVL.

In this sample, this clone turned up once. CDR3 sequence reads: CAITQGTRDNGYTF. CDR3 nucleotides: TGTGCCATCACCCAAGGCACGCGGGATAACGGCTACACCTTC. The chain uses TRBV10-3 and TRBJ1-2; no reliable D call. V was clipped by 7 bases and J by 8 bases, with 20 bases between them. Germline CDR1 ENHRY, CDR2 SYGVKD. This CDR3 has 14 residues.